The T cell receptor beta chain described here comes from a study of vaccination effects on CD4 cells after COVID-19. Libraries were prepared by immunoSEQ multiplex PCR; TCRdb keeps only in-frame clonotypes and omits some of them. The repertoire holds about 76,000 clones, with around 77% as singletons. Details on this clone: No antigen is known for it.

CD4+ T cells were isolated after nine to ten days of culture. This clonotype originated in a human donor who received a COVID-19 vaccine. Sequenced material: CD4+ T cells from PBMCs cultured without peptide, taken before COVID-19 vaccination.

CDR3 in amino acids: CASSLPSGGKDTQYF. The CDR3 bases are TGTGCCAGCAGCTTACCTAGCGGGGGCAAAGATACGCAGTATTTT. V usage is TRBV7-9 and J usage is TRBJ2-3, with 10 bases aligning to TRBD2. CDR1 SEHNR and CDR2 FQNEAQ come from the germline V gene (reference sequence). V dropped 2 bases and J dropped 5; count of bases not matched to a gene: 4. The CDR3 runs to 15 residues.